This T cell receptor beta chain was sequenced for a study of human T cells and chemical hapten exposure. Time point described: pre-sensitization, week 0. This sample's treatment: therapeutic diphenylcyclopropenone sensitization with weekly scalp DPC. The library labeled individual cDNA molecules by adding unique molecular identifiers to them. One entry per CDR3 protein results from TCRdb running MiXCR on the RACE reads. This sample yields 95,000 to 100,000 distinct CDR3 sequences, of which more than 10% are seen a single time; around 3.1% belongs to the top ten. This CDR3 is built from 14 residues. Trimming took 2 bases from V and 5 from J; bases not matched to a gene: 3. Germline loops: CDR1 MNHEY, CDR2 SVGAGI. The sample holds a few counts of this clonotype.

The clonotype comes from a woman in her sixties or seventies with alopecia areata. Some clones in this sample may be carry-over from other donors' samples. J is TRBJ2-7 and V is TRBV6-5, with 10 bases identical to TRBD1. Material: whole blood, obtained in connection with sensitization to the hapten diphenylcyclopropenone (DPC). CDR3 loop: CASSYGGTGDEQYF. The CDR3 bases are TGTGCCAGCAGTTACGGCGGGACAGGGGACGAGCAGTACTTC.